Below, 19 T cell receptor beta chains from the same sample are listed, as sequenced in a study of cytomegalovirus exposure and HLA in healthy donors. The PCR made use of 60 Vbeta and 13 Jbeta primers. The assay was immunoSEQ multiplex PCR, and TCRdb's table has in-frame clones only and misses some. The table includes around 150,000 clones, 76% detected once. The sample comprised PBMCs. These receptors all stem from a woman aged 35 to 49 in good health and CMV-seronegative.

This clone was seen only a few times. The V gene is TRBV5-1, the J gene TRBJ1-5; D call uncertain. Trimming left V 3 bases short and J 0 bases short, with 10 bases between. The germline CDR1 and CDR2 sequences are SGHRS and YFSETQ. The CDR3 spans 15 residues. The CDR3 coding sequence is TGCGCCAGCAGCTCCTCCGGGATTAGCAATCAGCCCCAGCATTTT. It translates to CASSSSGISNQPQHF.

The V call is TRBV21-1, the J call TRBJ2-3; TRBD2 was called by the table and not checked on the DNA. TRBV21-1 has pseudogene status. CDR3 length equals 18 residues. The CDR3 spells CASSKTRTSGGTTDTQYF. The CDR3 DNA is TGTGCCAGCAGCAAAACTCGGACTAGCGGGGGGACCACAGATACGCAGTATTTT.

V usage is TRBV9 and J usage is TRBJ2-1; 12 bases map to TRBD2. Germline V lookup: CDR1 SGDLS, CDR2 YYNGEE. The CDR3 has 14 residues. Trimming cost V 0 bases and J 10 bases; bases outside gene matches: 2. The CDR3 reads CASSVAGTSGEQFF. The DNA of the CDR3 is TGTGCCAGCAGCGTAGCCGGGACTAGCGGGGAGCAGTTCTTC.

Turning to this clone: The junction departs from the called germline gene at one end, perhaps through a read error. The chain employs TRBV7-9 and TRBJ1-2, with D possibly matching TRBD1 (5 bases). CDR3 length equals 17 residues. Germline V gives CDR1 SEHNR, CDR2 FQNEAQ (reference sequence). This CDR3 reads CSSSRSSLGPGLYGYTF. The DNA for the CDR3 is TGTTCCAGCAGCCGATCTTCACTCGGGCCAGGGCTTTATGGCTACACCTTC.

Turning to this clone: The junction departs from germline at one end; a sequencing error may be responsible. The chain has TRBV7-7 and TRBJ2-2, with 9 positions matching TRBD1. The CDR3 has 15 amino acids. Germline CDR1 reads SSHAT; CDR2 reads FNYEAQ (reference sequence). CDR3 in DNA: TGTGCCAGCAGCTTCGGGACAGGGAACGCCGGGGAGCTGTTTTTT. It translates to CASSFGTGNAGELFF.

This chain links TRBV25-1 with TRBJ2-7; 7 bases line up with TRBD1. The CDR3 is 15 residues long. The V gene end was trimmed by 3 bases and the J gene end by 1 base; junction bases not matched to a gene: 6. CDR1 is MGHDK and CDR2 is SYGVNS in the germline V gene. CDR3 nucleotide sequence: TGTGCCAGCAGTGAGGGGGACAGAAGTTCCTACGAGCAGTACTTC. Its protein product is CASSEGDRSSYEQYF.

This chain links TRBV10-2 with TRBJ1-5; TRBD1 aligns across 8 bases. The CDR3 extends over 15 amino acids. CDR1 WSHSY and CDR2 SAAADI come from the germline V gene. V gave up 4 bases and J gave up 3 bases; unmatched junction bases: 5. This CDR3 is CASSVRTGNNQPQHF. For the CDR3, the DNA is TGCGCCAGCAGTGTCAGGACAGGGAACAATCAGCCCCAGCATTTT.

The chain links TRBV6-5 to TRBJ1-1; weak D call: TRBD1 (5 bases). This CDR3 contains 14 residues. V lost 5 bases to trimming and J lost 1 base, with 11 bases between them. Germline-derived CDR1 and CDR2 are MNHEY and SVGAGI. Here the CDR3 reads CASSNLGENTEAFF. For the CDR3, the DNA is TGTGCCAGCAGTAACTTAGGGGAGAACACTGAAGCTTTCTTT.

V gene TRBV20-1 combines with J gene TRBJ2-5; weak D call: TRBD2 (6 bases). The CDR3 length is 11 residues. Germline assignment: CDR1 DFQATT and CDR2 SNEGSKA (reference sequence). The CDR3 region is CRGGGAETQYF. The CDR3 nucleotides are TGCAGGGGCGGCGGGGCAGAGACCCAGTACTTC.

V is TRBV25-1 and J is TRBJ1-4; tentatively, D is TRBD1 (5 bases). The CDR3 has 13 amino acids. The V gene lost 4 bases and the J gene lost 8 bases, with 11 bases spanning the gap. Germline V gives CDR1 MGHDK, CDR2 SYGVNS. As DNA, the CDR3 is TGTGCCAGCAGTGGACGACAGCTCGAAAAACTGTTTTTT. Its translation: CASSGRQLEKLFF.

This clone has more than one count but fewer than ten. The chain employs TRBV4-2 and TRBJ1-1; D is perhaps TRBD1 (5 bases). The germline V and J ends were trimmed by 0 bases and 4 bases, with 9 bases remaining between them. Germline CDR1 and CDR2: LGHNA and YNFKEQ. CDR3 length equals 14 residues. The CDR3 DNA sequence: TGTGCCAGCAGCCAAGATGGGGCAAGCACTGAAGCTTTCTTT. Translation: CASSQDGASTEAFF.

The CDR3 here is CASSPRGRETQYF. The CDR3 coding sequence is TGTGCCAGCTCACCCAGGGGGCGAGAGACCCAGTACTTC. The J gene is TRBJ2-5, the V gene TRBV18; TRBD1 agrees at 8 bases. CDR3 length equals 13 residues. Per the germline V gene, CDR1 is KGHSH and CDR2 is LQKENI. The J segment lost 4 bases and the V segment lost 3 bases, leaving 1 base of the junction unmatched.

V is TRBV11-2 and J is TRBJ1-4, with D maybe TRBD1 (6 bases). Trimming left V 3 bases short and J 6 bases short, with 8 bases between. Per the germline V gene, CDR1 is SGHAT and CDR2 is FQNNGV. The CDR3 runs 13 residues. The CDR3 spells CASSFSGDEKLFF. In nucleotides, the CDR3 is TGTGCCAGCAGCTTCTCAGGGGATGAAAAACTGTTTTTT.

The V and J genes are TRBV15 and TRBJ1-4, with D hard to call. Trimming shortened V by 3 bases and J by 14 bases, and 10 bases separated the two germline ends. Germline V lookup: CDR1 LNHNV, CDR2 YYDKDF (reference sequence). This CDR3 contains 11 residues. The CDR3 nucleotides are TGTGCCACCAGCAGGGTCGGTCACCTGTTTTTT. As protein: CATSRVGHLFF. Combining the CDR3 with reference TRBV15 and TRBJ1-4 gives the whole variable domain DAMVIQNPRYQVTQFGKPVTLSCSQTLNHNVMYWYQQKSSQAPKLLFHYYDKDFNNEADTPDNFQSRRPNTSFCFLDIRSPGLGDTAMYLCATSRVGHLFFGSGTQLSVL.

The rearrangement links TRBV5-6 to TRBJ1-1; D might be TRBD1 (5 bases). The ends were cut back, 0 bases at V and 6 bases at J, with 12 bases in the middle. Germline lookup yields CDR1 SGHDT and CDR2 YYEEEE. The CDR3 consists of 14 residues. The CDR3 loop is CASSLGAGSAEAFF. The CDR3, as DNA: TGTGCCAGCAGCTTGGGGGCAGGGTCAGCTGAAGCTTTCTTT.

This clone was found a few times. J is TRBJ1-1 and V is TRBV2; D is ambiguous. Deletions cut 7 bases from V and 2 bases from J, with 11 bases between. The CDR3 is 13 amino acids. Germline-derived CDR1 and CDR2 are SNHLY and FYNNEI. CDR3 region: CASTRILNTEAFF. The DNA for the CDR3 is TGTGCCAGCACCCGCATACTTAACACTGAAGCTTTCTTT.

This clone was seen a few times. The DNA of the CDR3 is TGTGCCAGCAGCTTGGGCCCCAACTACGAGCAGTACTTC. Translated, it gives CASSLGPNYEQYF. The rearrangement joins TRBV7-2 to TRBJ2-7; D unclear. Germline CDR1 reads SGHTA; CDR2 reads FQGNSA. V gave up 3 bases and J gave up 3 bases, with 9 bases separating them. The CDR3 is 13 residues long.

The chain has TRBV4-2 and TRBJ1-5, with a tentative D call TRBD1 (6 bases). Germline CDR1 LGHNA, CDR2 YNFKEQ. Trimming left V 5 bases short and J 2 bases short, with 10 bases between. This CDR3 comprises 14 residues. The CDR3 bases are TGTGCCAGCAGCTCAGGGGAAGGCAATCAGCCCCAGCATTTT. It specifies CASSSGEGNQPQHF.

V gene TRBV29-1 combines with J gene TRBJ1-5; 7 bases fit TRBD1. CDR1 SQVTM and CDR2 ANQGSEA come from the germline V gene. V was clipped by 4 bases and J by 6 bases; unmatched bases: 3. The CDR3 contains 12 residues. CDR3 nucleotide sequence: TGCAGCGTTGGACAGGGTTCTCAGCCCCAGCATTTT. This encodes CSVGQGSQPQHF.